The 2 T cell receptor beta chains in this list originate from one sample, sequenced in a study of Japanese encephalitis immunity and Zika vaccine responses. TCRdb re-called the 5' RACE reads with MiXCR, one entry per CDR3 protein. This table holds some 150 distinct CDR3 sequences, 10% to 13% found once. For less than seven days, PBMCs labeled with CFSE were cultured with peptide pools at roughly 0.91 ug/mL each. The sample in question was antigen-activated CD8+ T cells from blood, cultured, obtained during a Zika inactivated vaccine study. The receptors were gathered from an adult man who received an inactivated Zika virus vaccine.

This clonotype has only a few counts. The chain is built from TRBV27 and TRBJ1-2; D remains ambiguous. The germline gives CDR1 MNHEY, CDR2 SMNVEV (reference sequence). V gave up 6 bases and J gave up 2 bases, with 10 bases separating them. The CDR3 covers 13 residues. CDR3 coding DNA: TGTGCCAGCAGGCGGACGGGGAACTATGGCTACACCTTC. Its translation: CASRRTGNYGYTF.

This clonotype is large. J is TRBJ2-5 and V is TRBV4-3; D is unresolved. Trimming stripped 0 bases from V and 3 bases from J, with 11 bases between. Germline values: CDR1 LGHNA, CDR2 YSLEER. This CDR3 is 15 amino acids long. The CDR3 DNA sequence: TGCGCCAGCAGCCAAGATTGGGCAGCTAAAGAGACCCAGTACTTC. This sequence encodes CASSQDWAAKETQYF.